This passage covers 10 T cell receptor beta chains from one sample sequenced in a study of OX40 agonist ivuxolimab in advanced cancers. Assay used: immunoSEQ multiplex PCR; TCRdb lists only in-frame clones, some missing. The sample comprises almost 70,000 clones, 80% to 90% of which are singletons, and roughly 4% rests with the top ten. The sample in question was CD4+ or CD8+ T cells sorted from blood, obtained in a trial of the OX40 agonist ivuxolimab. These receptors came from an adult with an advanced solid tumor such as melanoma, head and neck, liver or kidney cancer.

J is TRBJ2-1 and V is TRBV6-6; D perhaps matches TRBD1 (5 bases). Germline CDR1 and CDR2: MNHNY and SVGAGI (reference sequence). The CDR3 sequence is 13 residues long. Trimming took 7 bases from V and 7 from J, leaving 14 bases between them. CDR3 loop: CASMGQGWNEQFF. The CDR3, as DNA: TGTGCCAGCATGGGGCAGGGATGGAATGAGCAGTTCTTC.

DNA for the CDR3: TGTGCCAGCAGGGCGGGGACGGGTTATTCACCCCTCCACTTT. It translates to CASRAGTGYSPLHF. The V call is TRBV2, the J call TRBJ1-6; tentatively, D is TRBD1 (5 bases). The CDR3 consists of 14 residues. CDR1 and CDR2 (germline): SNHLY, FYNNEI. V was shortened by 6 bases and J by 8 bases, with 14 bases between the two germline ends.

V and J are TRBV18 and TRBJ1-1; the match to TRBD1 covers 7 bases. Germline CDR1 and CDR2: KGHSH and LQKENI. CDR3 length equals 15 residues. The ends lost 1 base at V and 0 bases at J; junction bases unmatched: 2. The CDR3 nucleotides are TGTGCCAGCTCACCACGCACAGGGGTGAACACTGAAGCTTTCTTT. Amino acids: CASSPRTGVNTEAFF.

This chain joins TRBV9 and TRBJ1-1, with 7 bases aligning to TRBD1. CDR3 size: 13 residues. The ends lost 3 bases at V and 8 bases at J; junction bases unmatched: 7. CDR1 and CDR2 from the germline V gene are SGDLS and YYNGEE. CDR3 loop: CASSAGLQGEAFF. The CDR3 DNA reads TGTGCCAGCAGCGCCGGATTACAGGGGGAAGCTTTCTTT. Looking up the rest from reference TRBV9 and TRBJ1-1 gives the full variable domain: DSGVTQTPKHLITATGQRVTLRCSPRSGDLSVYWYQQSLDQGLQFLIQYYNGEERAKGNILERFSAQQFPDLHSELNLSSLELGDSALYFCASSAGLQGEAFFGQGTRLTVV.

This chain uses TRBV5-1 with TRBJ2-7; D remains ambiguous. Trimming cost V 0 bases and J 2 bases, with 3 bases left between them. In germline, CDR1 is SGHRS, CDR2 YFSETQ. The CDR3 has 12 residues. The CDR3 DNA follows: TGCGCCAGCAGCTTGGGAGCCTACGAGCAGTACTTC. It is translated as CASSLGAYEQYF. Filled out from reference TRBV5-1 and TRBJ2-7, the complete variable domain reads KAGVTQTPRYLIKTRGQQVTLSCSPISGHRSVSWYQQTPGQGLQFLFEYFSETQRNKGNFPGRFSGRQFSNSRSEMNVSTLELGDSALYLCASSLGAYEQYFGPGTRLTVT.

The chain is built from TRBV10-3 and TRBJ1-1; no definite D call. V dropped 4 bases and J dropped 0 bases, with 9 bases sitting between them. CDR3 length: 14 amino acids. CDR1 is ENHRY and CDR2 is SYGVKD in the germline V gene. The CDR3: CAISAGIMNTEAFF. CDR3 DNA: TGTGCCATCAGTGCGGGGATTATGAACACTGAAGCTTTCTTT.

This clone has a handful of counts. The chain employs TRBV28 and TRBJ2-7; 7 bases map to TRBD2. The CDR3 consists of 13 residues. With V trimmed by 2 bases and J by 9 bases, 7 bases remained unmatched. CDR1 and CDR2 (germline): MDHEN, SYDVKM. CDR3 bases: TGTGCCAGCAGTTTACTCGGGGAGGGGTGGCAGTACTTC. Translated, it gives CASSLLGEGWQYF.

This chain links TRBV5-4 with TRBJ2-7; 13 bases align to TRBD2. Germline-derived CDR1 and CDR2 are SGHNT and YYREEE (reference sequence). After removal of 4 bases from V and 2 bases from J, the junction contained 9 bases not matched to a gene. This CDR3 spans 17 amino acids. The CDR3 is CASSPRGTSGKAYEQYF. CDR3 coding DNA: TGTGCCAGCAGCCCGCGGGGGACTAGCGGGAAGGCCTACGAGCAGTACTTC.

The rearrangement uses TRBV6-1 and TRBJ2-5; D may be TRBD2 (6 bases). The CDR3 covers 14 residues. Trimming shortened V by 7 bases and J by 5 bases, and 17 bases separated the two germline ends. Per germline, CDR1 MNHNS and CDR2 SASEGT. CDR3 nucleotide sequence: TGTGCCAGCACCCTAGGGGAGGAGAGGGAGACCCAGTACTTC. Amino acid sequence: CASTLGEERETQYF.

The chain links TRBV21-1 to TRBJ1-3. TRBV21-1 counts as a pseudogene. The CDR3 spans 13 residues. This chain's CDR3 is CATAGRSGNTIYF. CDR3 bases: TGTGCCACCGCGGGTAGATCTGGAAACACCATATATTTT.